These T cell receptor beta chains were read from a single sample in a study of shared clonotypes between healthy human individuals. This table comes from immunoSEQ multiplex PCR, and its TCRdb copy is limited to in-frame clones, with some not included. The sample lists more than 1.2 million clones, approximately 98.5% occurring once. Source material: naive CD4+ T cells sorted from blood. The receptors shown here come from a man aged 30 to 45 in good health. The CDR3 runs from the conserved cysteine through the conserved F or W. D genes are given only for firm matches. Expanded clones are given a class, and other clones once, few, many or no size at all.

cdr3_length d_call clone_size j_call v_call cdr3_nt cdr3_aa
14 NA NA TRBJ1-1 TRBV18 TGTGCCAGCTCCATGACGGGGGGTACCACTGAAGCTTTCTTT CASSMTGGTTEAFF
14 TRBD1 NA TRBJ2-2 TRBV10-1 TGCGCCAGCAGCCCAGGACAGGGCACCGGGGAGCTGTTTTTT CASSPGQGTGELFF
14 NA NA TRBJ1-2 TRBV5-1 TGCGCCAGCAGCTTGGAACAGGGATCCTATGGCTACACCTTC CASSLEQGSYGYTF
15 TRBD2 NA TRBJ2-1 TRBV5-4 TGTGCCAGCAGCTTGGGACTAGCGGGAGGTCTTGAGCAGTTCTTC CASSLGLAGGLEQFF
13 NA NA TRBJ2-6 TRBV19 TGTGCCAGTAGTTCTACTGGGGCCAACGTCCTGACTTTC CASSSTGANVLTF
15 NA NA TRBJ1-1 TRBV7-9 TGTGCCAGCAGCCAATCCAGGGTGGGGGACACTGAAGCTTTCTTT CASSQSRVGDTEAFF
16 NA NA TRBJ2-2 TRBV7-2 TGTGCCAGCAGCCTATTCCCGCTAGAGTTGAGCGGGGAGCTGTTTTTT CASSLFPLELSGELFF
14 NA NA TRBJ2-1 TRBV5-1 TGCGCCAGCAGCTTAGCGAGTTCCTACAATGAGCAGTTCTTC CASSLASSYNEQFF
15 TRBD2 once TRBJ2-1 TRBV5-1 TGCGCCAGCAGCTGGCGGGGGAGCTCCTACAATGAGCAGTTCTTC CASSWRGSSYNEQFF
14 NA NA TRBJ1-2 TRBV7-9 TGTGCCAGCAGCGGAACCGGGCTTTCGGATGGCTACACCTTC CASSGTGLSDGYTF
15 TRBD1 once TRBJ1-4 TRBV15 TGTGCCACCAGTTGGCCCACAGGGGGCAATGAAAAACTGTTTTTT CATSWPTGGNEKLFF
12 NA NA TRBJ2-7 TRBV10-3 TGTGCCTCCGTCGGCTCAACCTACGAGCAGTACTTC CASVGSTYEQYF
14 TRBD1 NA TRBJ1-2 TRBV28 TGTGCCAGCAGGTTGACAGGGTCCCCCAGAGGCTACACCTTC CASRLTGSPRGYTF
17 NA NA TRBJ2-6 TRBV15 TGTGCCACCAGCAGAGATCTGGGGGGCATTGGGGCCAACGTCCTGACTTTC CATSRDLGGIGANVLTF
15 NA NA TRBJ2-1 TRBV7-9 TGTGCCAGCAGCTCTCGACGTGGGTCCTACAATGAGCAGTTCTTC CASSSRRGSYNEQFF
15 TRBD2 NA TRBJ2-3 TRBV13 TGTGCCAGCAAGGCTAGCGGGGATTCCACAGATACGCAGTATTTT CASKASGDSTDTQYF
17 NA NA TRBJ2-1 TRBV5-6 TGTGCCAGCAGCTTGGGGGTAGCGGACAGCTCCTACAATGAGCAGTTCTTC CASSLGVADSSYNEQFF
11 NA NA TRBJ1-2 TRBV6-6 TGTGCCAGCAGGGGGGGCTATGGCTACACCTTC CASRGGYGYTF
11 NA NA TRBJ1-2 TRBV28 TGTGCCACCCTCGGAGCTTATGGCTACACCTTC CATLGAYGYTF
15 TRBD1 NA TRBJ2-2 TRBV5-1 TGCGCCAGCAGCTGGAGACAGGGGGCCACCGGGGAGCTGTTTTTT CASSWRQGATGELFF
15 NA NA TRBJ1-5 TRBV28 TGTGCCAGCAGTTTAAGTGTGGCGGGAACGGGGCCCCAGCATTTT CASSLSVAGTGPQHF
18 NA NA TRBJ1-2 TRBV5-6 TGTGCCAGCAGGCAACACTTCCAAGATTGGTGGGTGGACTATGGCTACACCTTC CASRQHFQDWWVDYGYTF
12 NA NA TRBJ1-1 TRBV19 TGTGCCAGTAGTATGGGACGGACTGAAGCTTTCTTT CASSMGRTEAFF
11 NA once TRBJ2-1 TRBV5-1 TGCGCCAGCTCCCCCGGCAATGAGCAGTTCTTC CASSPGNEQFF
15 NA NA TRBJ2-1 TRBV27 TGTGCCAGCAGATCTAGCGACTCCTCCTACAATGAGCAGTTCTTC CASRSSDSSYNEQFF
15 NA NA TRBJ2-7 TRBV15 TGTGCCACCAGCCGTTCTCGGGGGACCGGCTACGAGCAGTACTTC CATSRSRGTGYEQYF
13 NA NA TRBJ2-1 TRBV9 TGTGCCAGCAGCTTAGCCACTTACAATGAGCAGTTCTTC CASSLATYNEQFF
14 NA NA TRBJ2-3 TRBV28 TGTGCCAGCAGTTCATTGCGGAGAGGGGATACGCAGTATTTT CASSSLRRGDTQYF
14 TRBD1 NA TRBJ1-4 TRBV7-2 TGTGCCAGCAGCCGTCAGGGGGCTTGGGAAAAACTGTTTTTT CASSRQGAWEKLFF
12 NA NA TRBJ1-5 TRBV28 TGTGCCAGCTTGTCTTACGGTCAGCCCCAGCATTTT CASLSYGQPQHF
14 TRBD1 NA TRBJ1-1 TRBV5-1 TGCGCCAGCAGCTCGACACAGGGGGCGCGGGAAGCTTTCTTT CASSSTQGAREAFF
11 NA NA TRBJ2-5 TRBV27 TGTGCCAGCAGTTCCCAAAGACCCCAGTACTTC CASSSQRPQYF
11 NA few TRBJ2-5 TRBV7-8 TGTGCCAGCAGCTTAAAAGAGACCCAGTACTTC CASSLKETQYF
16 TRBD2 NA TRBJ2-7 TRBV7-2 TGTGCCAGCAGCTACGCAGCGGGAGTAGAGGCCTACGAGCAGTACTTC CASSYAAGVEAYEQYF
19 TRBD1 NA TRBJ1-4 TRBV7-8 TGTGCCAGCACTCCACGGGACAGGGCGGTTGGTCCGACTAATGAAAAACTGTTTTTT CASTPRDRAVGPTNEKLFF
13 TRBD1 NA TRBJ1-4 TRBV30 TGTGCCTGGAGAGACAGGGGAAACGAAAAACTGTTTTTT CAWRDRGNEKLFF
14 NA NA TRBJ2-7 TRBV19 TGTGCCAGTAGTAGCGGGTGGGGCTCCTACGAGCAGTACTTC CASSSGWGSYEQYF
13 NA NA TRBJ2-7 TRBV28 TGTGCCAGCAGTTTCTTTCGAGGGGGTGAGCAGTACTTC CASSFFRGGEQYF
13 NA NA TRBJ2-1 TRBV11-3 TGTGCCAGCAGCTTAGGAGGGTTAGATGAGCAGTTCTTC CASSLGGLDEQFF
14 NA once TRBJ2-5 TRBV18 TGTGCCAGCTCACCACAGCGGTACCAAGAGACCCAGTACTTC CASSPQRYQETQYF
15 NA NA TRBJ2-7 TRBV5-4 TGTGCCAGCAGCCGGGGGCGGGACAGTTCCTACGAGCAGTACTTC CASSRGRDSSYEQYF
14 TRBD1 NA TRBJ1-1 TRBV10-2 TGCGCCAGCAGAGTTGGACAGGGGACCACTGAAGCTTTCTTT CASRVGQGTTEAFF
14 TRBD1 NA TRBJ2-7 TRBV19 TGTGCCAGTAGTCACGGGACAGATTCCTACGAGCAGTACTTC CASSHGTDSYEQYF
14 NA NA TRBJ2-1 TRBV2 TGTGCCAGCAGTGCATCGAGCTCCTACAATGAGCAGTTCTTC CASSASSSYNEQFF
14 TRBD1 NA TRBJ2-1 TRBV5-1 TGCGCCAGCAGCTTGGCCGGGACAGGGAATGAGCAGTTCTTC CASSLAGTGNEQFF
14 NA NA TRBJ2-5 TRBV27 TGTGCCAGCAGTTTCCTTGCGGCGGGAGAGACCCAGTACTTC CASSFLAAGETQYF
16 TRBD2 NA TRBJ2-1 TRBV5-1 TGCGCCAGCAGCTTGGCCAGTAGCGGGACGTCCAATGAGCAGTTCTTC CASSLASSGTSNEQFF
13 NA NA TRBJ2-5 TRBV10-3 TGTGCCATCAGTGAGGGTCGGTGGGAGACCCAGTACTTC CAISEGRWETQYF
17 NA NA TRBJ1-4 TRBV28 TGTGCCAGCAGTTTATCTTACCGCGGGGCGGAGGCTGAAAAACTGTTTTTT CASSLSYRGAEAEKLFF
15 NA NA TRBJ1-5 TRBV7-2 TGTGCCAGCAGCTTAAGGCAGGGCGGCAATCAGCCCCAGCATTTT CASSLRQGGNQPQHF
14 NA NA TRBJ2-6 TRBV7-2 TGTGCCAGCAGCCGAGAATCTGGGGCCAACGTCCTGACTTTC CASSRESGANVLTF
11 NA once TRBJ1-5 TRBV9 TGTGCCAGCAGCGTAGTGGGTCGGAGCATTTTT CASSVVGRSIF